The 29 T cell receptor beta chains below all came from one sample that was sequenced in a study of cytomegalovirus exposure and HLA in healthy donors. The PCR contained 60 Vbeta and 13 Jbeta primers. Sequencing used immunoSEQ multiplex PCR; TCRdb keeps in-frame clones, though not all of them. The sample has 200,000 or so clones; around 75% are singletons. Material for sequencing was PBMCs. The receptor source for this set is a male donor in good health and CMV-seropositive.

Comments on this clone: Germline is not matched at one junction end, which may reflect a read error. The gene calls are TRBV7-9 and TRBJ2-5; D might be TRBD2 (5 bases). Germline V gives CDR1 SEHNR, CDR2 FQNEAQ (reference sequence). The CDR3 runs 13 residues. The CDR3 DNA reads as TGTGCCAGCAGCTCAGAGGTGGGAGAGCCCCAGTACTTC. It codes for CASSSEVGEPQYF.

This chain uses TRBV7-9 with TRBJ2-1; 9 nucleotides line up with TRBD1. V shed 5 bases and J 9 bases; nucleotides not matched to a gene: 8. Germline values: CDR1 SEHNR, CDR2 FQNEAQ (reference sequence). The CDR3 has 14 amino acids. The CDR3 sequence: CASSQTGGWGEQFF. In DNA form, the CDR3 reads TGTGCCAGCAGCCAGACAGGGGGTTGGGGTGAGCAGTTCTTC.

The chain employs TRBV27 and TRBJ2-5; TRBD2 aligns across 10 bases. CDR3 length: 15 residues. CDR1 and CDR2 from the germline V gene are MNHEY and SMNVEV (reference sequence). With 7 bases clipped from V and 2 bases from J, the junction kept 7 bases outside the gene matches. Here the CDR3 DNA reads TGTGCCAGCACGTCTAGCGGGAGTGTTCAAGAGACCCAGTACTTC. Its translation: CASTSSGSVQETQYF.

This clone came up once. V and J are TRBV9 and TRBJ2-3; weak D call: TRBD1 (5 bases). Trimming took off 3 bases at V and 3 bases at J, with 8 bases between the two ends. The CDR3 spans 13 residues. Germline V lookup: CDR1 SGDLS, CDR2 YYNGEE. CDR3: CASSAPGTDTQYF. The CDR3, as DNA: TGTGCCAGCAGCGCCCCAGGGACAGATACGCAGTATTTT.

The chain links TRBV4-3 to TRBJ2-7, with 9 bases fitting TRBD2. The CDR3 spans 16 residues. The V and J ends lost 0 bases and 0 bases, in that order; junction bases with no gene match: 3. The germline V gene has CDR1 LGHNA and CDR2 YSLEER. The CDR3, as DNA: TGCGCCAGCAGCCAAGATCGAGCGGGGGGCTCCTACGAGCAGTACTTC. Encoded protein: CASSQDRAGGSYEQYF.

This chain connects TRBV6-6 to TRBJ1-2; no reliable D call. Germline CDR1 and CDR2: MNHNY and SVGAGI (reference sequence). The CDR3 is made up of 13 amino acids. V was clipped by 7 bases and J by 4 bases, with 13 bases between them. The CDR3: CASTPEGVYGYTF. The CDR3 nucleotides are TGTGCCAGCACCCCCGAAGGAGTCTATGGCTACACCTTC.

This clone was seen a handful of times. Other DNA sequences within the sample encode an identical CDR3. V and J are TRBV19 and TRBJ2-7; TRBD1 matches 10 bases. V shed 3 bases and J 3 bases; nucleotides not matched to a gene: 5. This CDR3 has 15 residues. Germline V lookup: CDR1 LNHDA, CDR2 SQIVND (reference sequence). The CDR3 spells CASSISGTGDYEQYF. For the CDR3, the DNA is TGTGCCAGTAGTATCTCCGGGACAGGGGACTACGAGCAGTACTTC.

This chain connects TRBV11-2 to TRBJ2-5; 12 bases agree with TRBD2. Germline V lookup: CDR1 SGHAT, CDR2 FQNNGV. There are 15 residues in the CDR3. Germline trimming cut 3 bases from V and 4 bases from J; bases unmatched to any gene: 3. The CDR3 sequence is CASSFLAGGRETQYF. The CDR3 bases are TGTGCCAGCAGCTTCCTAGCGGGAGGGCGAGAGACCCAGTACTTC.

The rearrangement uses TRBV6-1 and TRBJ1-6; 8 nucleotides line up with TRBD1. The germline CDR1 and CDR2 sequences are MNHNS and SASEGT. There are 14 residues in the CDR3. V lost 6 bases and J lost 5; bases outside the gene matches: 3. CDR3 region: CASRMTGDNSPLHF. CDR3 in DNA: TGTGCCAGCAGGATGACAGGGGATAATTCACCCCTCCACTTT.

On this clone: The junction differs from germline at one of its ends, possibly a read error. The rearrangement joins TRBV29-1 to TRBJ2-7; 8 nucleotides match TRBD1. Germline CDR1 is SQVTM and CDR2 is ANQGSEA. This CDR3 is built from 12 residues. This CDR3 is CSAETGGYEQYF. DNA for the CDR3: TGCAGCGCTGAAACAGGGGGCTACGAGCAGTACTTC.

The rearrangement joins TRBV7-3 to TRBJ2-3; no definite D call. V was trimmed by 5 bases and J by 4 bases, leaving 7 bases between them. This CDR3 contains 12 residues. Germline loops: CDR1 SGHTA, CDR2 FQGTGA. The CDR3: CASSQLADTQYF. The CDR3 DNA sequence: TGTGCCAGCAGCCAACTTGCAGATACGCAGTATTTT. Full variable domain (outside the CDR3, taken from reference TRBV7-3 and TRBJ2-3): GAGVSQTPSNKVTEKGKYVELRCDPISGHTALYWYRQSLGQGPEFLIYFQGTGAADDSGLPNDRFFAVRPEGSVSTLKIQRTERGDSAVYLCASSQLADTQYFGPGTRLTVL.

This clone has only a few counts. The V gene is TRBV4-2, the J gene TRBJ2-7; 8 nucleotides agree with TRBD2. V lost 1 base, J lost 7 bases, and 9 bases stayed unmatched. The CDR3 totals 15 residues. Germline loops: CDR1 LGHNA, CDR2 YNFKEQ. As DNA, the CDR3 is TGTGCCAGCAGCCAAGGGTCGGGAGGGCCGGGGGAGCAGTACTTC. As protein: CASSQGSGGPGEQYF.

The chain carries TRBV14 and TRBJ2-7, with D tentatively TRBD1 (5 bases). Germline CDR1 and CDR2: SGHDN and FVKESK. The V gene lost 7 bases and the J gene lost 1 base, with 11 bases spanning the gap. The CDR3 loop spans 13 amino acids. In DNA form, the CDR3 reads TGTGCCAGCAACCCTGGACATTCCTACGAGCAGTACTTC. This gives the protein CASNPGHSYEQYF.

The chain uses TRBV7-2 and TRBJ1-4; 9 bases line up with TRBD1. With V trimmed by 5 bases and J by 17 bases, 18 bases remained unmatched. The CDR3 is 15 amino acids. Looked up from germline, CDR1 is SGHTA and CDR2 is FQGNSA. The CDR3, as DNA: TGTGCCAGCAGCCAATTAGGGGGGACCGGGACAGGGATATTTTTT. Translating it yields CASSQLGGTGTGIFF.

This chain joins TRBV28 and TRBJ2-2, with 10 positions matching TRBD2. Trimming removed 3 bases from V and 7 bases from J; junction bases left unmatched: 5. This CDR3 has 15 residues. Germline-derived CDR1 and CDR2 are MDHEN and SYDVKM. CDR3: CASSFYRLAGGELFF. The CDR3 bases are TGTGCCAGCAGTTTCTACCGACTAGCGGGCGGGGAGCTGTTTTTT. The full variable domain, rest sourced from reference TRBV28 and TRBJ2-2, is DVKVTQSSRYLVKRTGEKVFLECVQDMDHENMFWYRQDPGLGLRLIYFSYDVKMKEKGDIPEGYSVSREKKERFSLILESASTNQTSMYLCASSFYRLAGGELFFGEGSRLTVL.

CDR3 loop: CASSLGGGERSPLHF. The CDR3 DNA reads TGCGCCAGCAGCTTGGGTGGGGGGGAACGATCACCCCTCCACTTT. The rearrangement links TRBV5-1 to TRBJ1-6; possible D gene TRBD1, 5 bases. The germline V and J ends were trimmed by 0 bases and 10 bases, with 14 bases remaining between them. The CDR3 is 15 residues long. CDR1 is SGHRS, CDR2 YFSETQ, per germline.

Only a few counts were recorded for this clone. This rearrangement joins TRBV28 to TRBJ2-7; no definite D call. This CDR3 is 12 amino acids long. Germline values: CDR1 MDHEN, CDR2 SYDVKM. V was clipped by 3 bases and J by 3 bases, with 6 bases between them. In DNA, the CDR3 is TGTGCCAGCAGTTTTTCCTACTACGAGCAGTACTTC. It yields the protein CASSFSYYEQYF.

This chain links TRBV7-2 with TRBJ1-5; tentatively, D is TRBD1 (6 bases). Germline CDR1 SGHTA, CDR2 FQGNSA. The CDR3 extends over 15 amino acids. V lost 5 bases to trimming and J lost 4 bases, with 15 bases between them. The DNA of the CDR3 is TGTGCCAGCAGCACCGGGACATCCCAAAATCAGCCCCAGCATTTT. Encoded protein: CASSTGTSQNQPQHF.

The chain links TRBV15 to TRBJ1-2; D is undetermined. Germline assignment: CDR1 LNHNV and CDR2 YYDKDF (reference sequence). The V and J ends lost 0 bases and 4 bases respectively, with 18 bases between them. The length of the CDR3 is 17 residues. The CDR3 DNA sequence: TGTGCCACCAGCAGAGATAAAGTACCGGGAGCGGGCTATGGCTACACCTTC. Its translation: CATSRDKVPGAGYGYTF.

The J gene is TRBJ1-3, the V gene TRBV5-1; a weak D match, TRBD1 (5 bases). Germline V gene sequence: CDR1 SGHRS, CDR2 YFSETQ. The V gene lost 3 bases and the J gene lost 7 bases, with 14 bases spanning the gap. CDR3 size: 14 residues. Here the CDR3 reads CASSSGDHYNTIYF. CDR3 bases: TGCGCCAGCAGCTCGGGGGACCATTACAACACCATATATTTT. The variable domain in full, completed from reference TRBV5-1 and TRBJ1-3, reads KAGVTQTPRYLIKTRGQQVTLSCSPISGHRSVSWYQQTPGQGLQFLFEYFSETQRNKGNFPGRFSGRQFSNSRSEMNVSTLELGDSALYLCASSSGDHYNTIYFGEGSWLTVV.

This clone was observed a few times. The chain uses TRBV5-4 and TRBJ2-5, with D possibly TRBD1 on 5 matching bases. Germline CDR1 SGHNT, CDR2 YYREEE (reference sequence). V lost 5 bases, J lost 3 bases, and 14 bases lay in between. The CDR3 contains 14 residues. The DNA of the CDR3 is TGTGCCAGCAGTTACGAAGACAGAAAAGAGACCCAGTACTTC. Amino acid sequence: CASSYEDRKETQYF.

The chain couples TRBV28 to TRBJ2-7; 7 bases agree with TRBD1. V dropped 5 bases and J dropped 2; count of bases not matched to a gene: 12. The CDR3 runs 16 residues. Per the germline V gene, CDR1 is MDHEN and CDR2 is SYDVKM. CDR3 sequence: CASSPRPGTVAYEQYF. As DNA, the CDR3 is TGTGCCAGCAGTCCGCGTCCCGGGACAGTTGCCTACGAGCAGTACTTC.

CDR3 in amino acids: CASSQQVLEQYF. CDR3 in DNA: TGTGCCAGCAGCCAACAGGTGTTAGAGCAGTACTTC. V is TRBV5-8 and J is TRBJ2-7; weak D call: TRBD1 (5 bases). The V end was cut by 4 bases, the J end by 7 bases, with 12 bases between. Germline CDR1 reads SGHTS; CDR2 reads YDEGEE. CDR3 size: 12 residues.

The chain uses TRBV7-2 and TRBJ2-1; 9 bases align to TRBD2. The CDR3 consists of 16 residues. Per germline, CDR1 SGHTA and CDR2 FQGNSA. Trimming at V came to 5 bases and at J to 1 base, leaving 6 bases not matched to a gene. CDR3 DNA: TGTGCCAGCAGCGGCTTAGCGGGAGTATCCTACAATGAGCAGTTCTTC. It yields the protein CASSGLAGVSYNEQFF.

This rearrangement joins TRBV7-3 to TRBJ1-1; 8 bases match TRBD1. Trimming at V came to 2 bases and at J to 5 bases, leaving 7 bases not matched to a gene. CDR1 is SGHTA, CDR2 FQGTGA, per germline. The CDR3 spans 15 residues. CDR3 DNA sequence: TGTGCCAGCAGCTTAGGGACAGGCTTTAGGACTGAAGCTTTCTTT. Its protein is CASSLGTGFRTEAFF.

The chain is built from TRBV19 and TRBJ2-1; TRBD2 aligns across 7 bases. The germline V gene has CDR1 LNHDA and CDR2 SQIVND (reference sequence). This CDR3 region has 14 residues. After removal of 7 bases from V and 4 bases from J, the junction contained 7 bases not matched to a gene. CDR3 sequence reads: CASTSVGLYNEQFF. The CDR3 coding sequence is TGTGCCAGTACCTCGGTGGGACTATACAATGAGCAGTTCTTC.

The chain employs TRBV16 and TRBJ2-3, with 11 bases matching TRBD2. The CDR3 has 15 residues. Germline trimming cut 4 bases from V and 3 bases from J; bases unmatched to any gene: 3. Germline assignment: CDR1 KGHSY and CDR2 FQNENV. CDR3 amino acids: CASSPTSGSTDTQYF. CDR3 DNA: TGTGCCAGCAGCCCCACTAGCGGGAGTACAGATACGCAGTATTTT.

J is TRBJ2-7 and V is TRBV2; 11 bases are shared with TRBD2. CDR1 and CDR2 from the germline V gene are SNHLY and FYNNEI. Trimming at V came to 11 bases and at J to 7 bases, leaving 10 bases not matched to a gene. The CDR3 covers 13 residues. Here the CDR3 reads CARATSGGFEQYF. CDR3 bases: TGTGCCCGAGCAACTAGCGGGGGCTTTGAGCAGTACTTC.

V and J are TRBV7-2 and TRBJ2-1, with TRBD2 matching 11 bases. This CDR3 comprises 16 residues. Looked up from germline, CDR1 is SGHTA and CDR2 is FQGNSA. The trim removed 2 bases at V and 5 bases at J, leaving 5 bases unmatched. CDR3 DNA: TGTGCCAGCAGCTTACTAGCGGGGGGATTCAACAATGAGCAGTTCTTC. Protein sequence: CASSLLAGGFNNEQFF.